This T cell receptor beta chain was identified during a study of T cells expressing NK-cell markers. The wider study: Sorted T-cell subsets CD3+CD56+NKG2C+, CD3+CD56+NKG2C- and CD3+CD56-NKG2C+ were TCR beta-sequenced.

This CDR3 has 15 residues. The germline gives CDR1 MGHRA, CDR2 YSYEKL. TCR beta libraries carry UMIs added by 5'RACE template switching. TCRdb re-called the 5' RACE reads; one entry per CDR3 protein, DNA not given. The listing contains approximately 440,000 distinct CDR3 sequences. Study results and caveats: Dominant NKG2C+ clonotype frequencies of roughly 1.0-7.5% of CD8+ T cells were measured in about 6 donors.

To note about this clonotype: No antigen is known for it.

This clonotype originated in a woman aged 50 to 60 in good health. This chain connects TRBV4-1 to TRBJ2-2; TCRdb's D call of TRBD2 is untestable without DNA. Specimen: blood T cells: a sorted CD56 or NKG2C T cell subset, CD4+ or CD8+ T cells, or bulk PBMC T cells (not recorded which). The CDR3 loop reads CASRQGGLVTGELFF.